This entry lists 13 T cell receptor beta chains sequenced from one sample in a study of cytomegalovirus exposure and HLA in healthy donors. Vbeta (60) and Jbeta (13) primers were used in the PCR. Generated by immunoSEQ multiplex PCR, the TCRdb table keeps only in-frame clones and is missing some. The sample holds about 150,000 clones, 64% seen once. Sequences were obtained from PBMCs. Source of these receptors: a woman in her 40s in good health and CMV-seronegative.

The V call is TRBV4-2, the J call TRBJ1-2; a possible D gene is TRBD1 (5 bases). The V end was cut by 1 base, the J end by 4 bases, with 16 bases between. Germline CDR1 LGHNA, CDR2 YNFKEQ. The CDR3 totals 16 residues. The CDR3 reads CASSQVVGDSGYGYTF. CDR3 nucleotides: TGTGCCAGCAGCCAAGTTGTCGGGGACTCAGGCTATGGCTACACCTTC.

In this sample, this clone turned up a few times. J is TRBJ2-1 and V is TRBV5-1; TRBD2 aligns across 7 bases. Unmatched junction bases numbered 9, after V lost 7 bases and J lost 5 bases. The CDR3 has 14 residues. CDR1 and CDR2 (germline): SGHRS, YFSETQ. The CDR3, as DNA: TGCGCCAGCCAGGGAGGGGTGTGGGACAATGAGCAGTTCTTC. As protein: CASQGGVWDNEQFF.

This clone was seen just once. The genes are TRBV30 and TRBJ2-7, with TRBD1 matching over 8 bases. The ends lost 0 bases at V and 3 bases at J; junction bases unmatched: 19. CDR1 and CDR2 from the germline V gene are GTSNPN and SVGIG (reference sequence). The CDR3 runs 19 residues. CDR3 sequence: CAWSVRSLRTGKKYYEQYF. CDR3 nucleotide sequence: TGTGCCTGGAGTGTACGGTCTCTCCGGACAGGGAAAAAATACTACGAGCAGTACTTC. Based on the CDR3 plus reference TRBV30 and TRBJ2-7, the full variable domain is SQTIHQWPATLVQPVGSPLSLECTVEGTSNPNLYWYRQAAGRGLQLLFYSVGIGQISSEVPQNLSASRPQDRQFILSSKKLLLSDSGFYLCAWSVRSLRTGKKYYEQYFGPGTRLTVT.

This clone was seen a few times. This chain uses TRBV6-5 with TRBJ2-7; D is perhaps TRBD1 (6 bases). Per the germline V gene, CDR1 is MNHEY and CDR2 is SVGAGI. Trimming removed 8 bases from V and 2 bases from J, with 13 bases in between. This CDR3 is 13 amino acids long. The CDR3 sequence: CASALRQAYEQYF. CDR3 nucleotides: TGTGCCAGCGCATTAAGACAGGCCTACGAGCAGTACTTC.

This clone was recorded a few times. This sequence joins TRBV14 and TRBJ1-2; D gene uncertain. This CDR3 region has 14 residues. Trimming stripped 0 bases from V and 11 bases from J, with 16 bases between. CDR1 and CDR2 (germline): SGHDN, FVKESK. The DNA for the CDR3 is TGTGCCAGCAGCCAAGATTGGTCAGTACAGCCATACACCTTC. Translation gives CASSQDWSVQPYTF.

The CDR3 sequence is CASSPIRETQYF. CDR3 sequence (DNA): TGTGCCAGCTCACCAATACGGGAGACCCAGTACTTC. The chain joins TRBV18 to TRBJ2-5; no definite D call. The CDR3 is 12 residues long. Germline loops: CDR1 KGHSH, CDR2 LQKENI. V shed 2 bases and J shed 5 bases, with 6 bases lying between them.

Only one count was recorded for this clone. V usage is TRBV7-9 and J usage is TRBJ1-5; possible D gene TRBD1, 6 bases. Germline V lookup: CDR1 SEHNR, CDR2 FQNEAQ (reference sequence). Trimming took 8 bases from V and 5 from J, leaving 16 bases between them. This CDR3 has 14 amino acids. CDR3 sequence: CASGPGAPHQPQHF. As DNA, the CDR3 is TGTGCCAGCGGCCCAGGGGCGCCCCATCAGCCCCAGCATTTT.

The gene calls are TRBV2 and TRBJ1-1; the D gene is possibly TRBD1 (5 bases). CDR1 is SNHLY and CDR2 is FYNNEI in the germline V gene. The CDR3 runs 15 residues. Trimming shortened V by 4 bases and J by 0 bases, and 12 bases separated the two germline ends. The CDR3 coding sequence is TGTGCCAGCAGTGCGGTCAGGGCGGTGAACACTGAAGCTTTCTTT. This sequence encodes CASSAVRAVNTEAFF.

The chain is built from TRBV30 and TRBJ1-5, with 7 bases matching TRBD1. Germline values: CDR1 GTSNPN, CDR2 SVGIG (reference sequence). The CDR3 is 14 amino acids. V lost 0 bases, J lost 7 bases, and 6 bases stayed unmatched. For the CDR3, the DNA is TGTGCCTGGAGTGTAAAAGGGGGCGGACAGCCCCAGCATTTT. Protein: CAWSVKGGGQPQHF.

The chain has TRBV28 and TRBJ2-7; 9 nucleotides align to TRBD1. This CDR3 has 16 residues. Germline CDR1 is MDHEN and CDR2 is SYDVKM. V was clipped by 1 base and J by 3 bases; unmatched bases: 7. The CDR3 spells CASSLYSGTGNYEQYF. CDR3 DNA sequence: TGTGCCAGCAGTTTATACTCCGGGACAGGGAACTACGAGCAGTACTTC.

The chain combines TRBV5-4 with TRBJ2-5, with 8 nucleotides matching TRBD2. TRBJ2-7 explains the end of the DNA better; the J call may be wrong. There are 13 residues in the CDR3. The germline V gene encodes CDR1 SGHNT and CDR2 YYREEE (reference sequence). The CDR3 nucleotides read TGTGCCAGCAGCCCGGGGGGGGTTTACGAGCAGTACTTC. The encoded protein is CASSPGGVYEQYF.

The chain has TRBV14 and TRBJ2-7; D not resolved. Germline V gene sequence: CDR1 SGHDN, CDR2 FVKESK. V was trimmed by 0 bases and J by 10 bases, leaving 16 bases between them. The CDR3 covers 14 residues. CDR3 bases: TGTGCCAGCAGCCAAGATAGAGCGAGACGAGGACAGTACTTC. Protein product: CASSQDRARRGQYF.

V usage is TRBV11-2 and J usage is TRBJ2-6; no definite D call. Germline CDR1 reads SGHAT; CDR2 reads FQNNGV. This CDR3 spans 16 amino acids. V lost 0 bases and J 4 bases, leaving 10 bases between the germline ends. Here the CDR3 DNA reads TGTGCCAGCAGCTTAGACGGAGTTGGGGGGGCCAACGTCCTGACTTTC. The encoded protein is CASSLDGVGGANVLTF.